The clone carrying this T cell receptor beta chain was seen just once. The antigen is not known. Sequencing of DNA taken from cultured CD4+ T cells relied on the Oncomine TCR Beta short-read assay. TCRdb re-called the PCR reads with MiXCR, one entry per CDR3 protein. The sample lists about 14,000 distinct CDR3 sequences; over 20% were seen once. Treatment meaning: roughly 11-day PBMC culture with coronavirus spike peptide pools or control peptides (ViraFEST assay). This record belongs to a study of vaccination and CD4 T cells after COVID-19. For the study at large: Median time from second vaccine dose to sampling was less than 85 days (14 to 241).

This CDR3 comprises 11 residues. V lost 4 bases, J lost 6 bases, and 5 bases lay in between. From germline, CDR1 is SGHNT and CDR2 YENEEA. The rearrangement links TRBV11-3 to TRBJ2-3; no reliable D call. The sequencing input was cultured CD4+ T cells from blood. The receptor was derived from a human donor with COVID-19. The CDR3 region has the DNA TGTGCCAGCAGCTCCCCTGATACGCAGTATTTT. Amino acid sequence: CASSSPDTQYF.